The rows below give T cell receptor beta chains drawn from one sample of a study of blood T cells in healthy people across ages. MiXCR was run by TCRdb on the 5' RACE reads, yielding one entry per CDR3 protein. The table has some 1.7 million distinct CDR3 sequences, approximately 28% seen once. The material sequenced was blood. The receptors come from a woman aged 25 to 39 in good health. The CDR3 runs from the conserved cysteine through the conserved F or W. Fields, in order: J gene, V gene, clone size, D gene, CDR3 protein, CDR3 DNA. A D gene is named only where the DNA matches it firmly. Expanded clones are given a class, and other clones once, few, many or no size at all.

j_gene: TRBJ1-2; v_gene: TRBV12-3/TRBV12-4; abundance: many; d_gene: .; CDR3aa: CASSFRAGVNYGYTF; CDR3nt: TGTGCCAGCAGTTTTCGGGCAGGGGTCAACTATGGCTACACCTTC
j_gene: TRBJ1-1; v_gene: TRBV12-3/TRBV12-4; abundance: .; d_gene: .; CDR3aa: CASINYGSTEAFF; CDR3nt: TGTGCCAGCATCAATTATGGGAGCACTGAAGCTTTCTTT
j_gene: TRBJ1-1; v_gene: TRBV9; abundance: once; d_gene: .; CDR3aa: CASSAELLGRTEAFF; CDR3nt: TGTGCCAGCAGCGCCGAGCTTTTAGGTAGGACTGAAGCTTTCTTT
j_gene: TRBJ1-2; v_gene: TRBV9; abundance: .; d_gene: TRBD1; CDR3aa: CASSVRGGGKGSGYTF; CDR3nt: TGTGCCAGCAGCGTCCGAGGGGGCGGTAAAGGTAGTGGCTACACCTTC
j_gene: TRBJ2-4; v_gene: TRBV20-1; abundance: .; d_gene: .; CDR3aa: CSARDWAGVYF; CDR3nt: TGCAGTGCTAGAGATTGGGCAGGGGTCTACTTC
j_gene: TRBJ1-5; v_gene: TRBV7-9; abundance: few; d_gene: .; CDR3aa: CASSLAGQRVSQPQHF; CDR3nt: TGTGCCAGCAGCTTGGCGGGACAAAGAGTCAGTCAGCCCCAGCATTTT
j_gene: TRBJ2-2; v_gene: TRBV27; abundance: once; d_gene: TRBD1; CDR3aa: CANSSTGALGELFF; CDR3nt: TGTGCCAACAGTTCGACAGGGGCCCTCGGGGAGCTGTTTTTT
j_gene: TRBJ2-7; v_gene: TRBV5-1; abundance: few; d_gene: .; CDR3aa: CASNLERLVTYEQYF; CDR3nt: TGCGCCAGCAACTTGGAACGGCTAGTTACCTACGAGCAGTACTTC
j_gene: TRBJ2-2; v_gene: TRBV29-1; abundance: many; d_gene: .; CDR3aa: CSVPRGTGELFF; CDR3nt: TGCAGCGTCCCCAGGGGTACCGGGGAGCTGTTTTTT
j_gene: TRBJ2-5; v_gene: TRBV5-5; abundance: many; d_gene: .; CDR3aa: CASSETGTQETQYF; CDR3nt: TGTGCCAGCAGCGAAACCGGGACTCAAGAGACCCAGTACTTC
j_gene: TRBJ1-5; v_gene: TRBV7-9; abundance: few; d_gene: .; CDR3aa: CASSLGSRRDQPQHF; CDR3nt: TGTGCCAGCAGCTTAGGGTCCAGGAGGGATCAGCCCCAGCATTTT
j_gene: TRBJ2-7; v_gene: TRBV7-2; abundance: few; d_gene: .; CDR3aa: CASSRDVESGNEQYF; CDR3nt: TGTGCCAGCAGCCGAGATGTAGAATCGGGCAATGAGCAGTACTTC
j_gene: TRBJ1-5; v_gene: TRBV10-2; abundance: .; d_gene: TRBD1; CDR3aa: CASTDRGASQPQHF; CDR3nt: TGCGCCAGCACGGACAGGGGGGCGAGTCAGCCCCAGCATTTT
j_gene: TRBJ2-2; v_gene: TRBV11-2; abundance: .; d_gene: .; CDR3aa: CASSALPSNTGELFF; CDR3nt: TGTGCCAGCAGCGCGCTGCCCTCGAACACCGGGGAGCTGTTTTTT
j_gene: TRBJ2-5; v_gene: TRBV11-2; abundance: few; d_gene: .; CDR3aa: CASKHRAETQYF; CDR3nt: TGTGCCAGCAAGCACAGGGCCGAGACCCAGTACTTC
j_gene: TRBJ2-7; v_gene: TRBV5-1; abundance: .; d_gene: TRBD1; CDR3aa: CASSPGGQGVIYGQYF; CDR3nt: TGCGCCAGCAGCCCCGGCGGACAGGGGGTTATTTACGGGCAGTACTTC
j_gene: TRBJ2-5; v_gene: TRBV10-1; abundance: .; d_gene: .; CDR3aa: CASSPLRAEGEEYF; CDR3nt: TGCGCCAGCAGTCCCTTACGGGCCGAGGGCGAGGAGTACTTC
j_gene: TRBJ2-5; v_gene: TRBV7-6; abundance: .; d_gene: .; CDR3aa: CASSPRDTRRETQYF; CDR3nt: TGTGCCAGCAGCCCCCGGGACACCCGACGCGAGACCCAGTACTTC
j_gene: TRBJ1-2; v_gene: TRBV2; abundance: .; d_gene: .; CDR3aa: CASSEEEYYGYTF; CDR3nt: TGTGCCAGCAGTGAAGAGGAATACTATGGCTACACCTTC
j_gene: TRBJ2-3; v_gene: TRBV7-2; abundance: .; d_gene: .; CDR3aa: CASTIRGPDTQYF; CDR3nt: TGTGCCAGCACCATCAGGGGACCAGATACGCAGTATTTT
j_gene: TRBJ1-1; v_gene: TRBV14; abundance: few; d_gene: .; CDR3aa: CASSRGQGRNTEAFF; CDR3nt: TGTGCCAGCAGCCGCGGTCAGGGGAGGAACACTGAAGCTTTCTTT
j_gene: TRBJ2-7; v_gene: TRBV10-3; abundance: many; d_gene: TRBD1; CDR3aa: CAISEKGAGYEQYF; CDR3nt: TGTGCCATCAGTGAGAAGGGGGCAGGCTACGAGCAGTACTTC
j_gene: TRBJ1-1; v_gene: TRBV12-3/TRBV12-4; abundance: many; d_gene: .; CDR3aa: CASRDRNTEAFF; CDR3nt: TGTGCCAGCAGGGACAGAAACACTGAAGCTTTCTTT
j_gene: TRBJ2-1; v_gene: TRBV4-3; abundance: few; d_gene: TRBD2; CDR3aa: CASSQSTSGSVPNEQFF; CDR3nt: TGCGCCAGCAGCCAGTCAACTAGCGGGAGCGTTCCCAATGAGCAGTTCTTC
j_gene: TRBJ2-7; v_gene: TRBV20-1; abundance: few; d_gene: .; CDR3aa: CSARDSRGPRREQYF; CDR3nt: TGCAGTGCTAGAGATTCTCGTGGTCCACGGAGAGAGCAGTACTTC
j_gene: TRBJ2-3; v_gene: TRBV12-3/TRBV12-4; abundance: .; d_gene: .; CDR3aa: CASSFEQGGTDTQYF; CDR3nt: TGTGCCAGCAGTTTCGAACAGGGCGGCACAGATACGCAGTATTTT
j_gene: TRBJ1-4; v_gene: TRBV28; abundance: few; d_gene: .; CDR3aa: CASSLAGLGTNEKLFF; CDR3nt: TGTGCCAGTAGTTTAGCAGGGCTAGGAACTAATGAAAAACTGTTTTTT
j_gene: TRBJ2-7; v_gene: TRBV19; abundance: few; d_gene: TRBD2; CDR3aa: CASSMTSGRRYEQYF; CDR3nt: TGTGCCAGTAGTATGACTAGCGGGAGACGCTACGAGCAGTACTTC
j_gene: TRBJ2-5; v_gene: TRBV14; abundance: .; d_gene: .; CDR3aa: CASSQELAAETQYF; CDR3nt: TGTGCCAGCAGCCAAGAATTGGCGGCCGAGACCCAGTACTTC
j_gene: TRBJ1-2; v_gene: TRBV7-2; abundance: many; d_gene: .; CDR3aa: CASSFWGGVNYGYTF; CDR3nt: TGTGCCAGCAGCTTTTGGGGCGGGGTGAACTATGGCTACACCTTC
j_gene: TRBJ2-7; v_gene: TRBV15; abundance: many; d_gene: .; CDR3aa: CATSRDSDSASIVYEQYF; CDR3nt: TGTGCCACCAGCAGAGATAGCGACAGCGCCAGTATAGTCTACGAGCAGTACTTC
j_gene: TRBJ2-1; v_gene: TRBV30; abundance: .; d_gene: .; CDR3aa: CARSPRGGGDEQFF; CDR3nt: TGTGCCCGGAGTCCCCGGGGAGGGGGAGATGAGCAGTTCTTC
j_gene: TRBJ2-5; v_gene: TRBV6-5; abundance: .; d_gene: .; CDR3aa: CASSLSRGASSQEQYF; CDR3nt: TGTGCCAGCAGTCTCTCGCGGGGCGCTTCATCCCAGGAGCAGTACTTC
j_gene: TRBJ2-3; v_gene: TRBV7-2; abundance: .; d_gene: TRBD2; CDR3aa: CASSLGGLGWGTDTQYF; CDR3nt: TGTGCCAGCAGCTTAGGCGGACTAGGATGGGGCACAGATACGCAGTATTTT
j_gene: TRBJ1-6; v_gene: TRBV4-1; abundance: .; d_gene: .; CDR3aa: CASSQDPHASPLHF; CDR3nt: TGCGCCAGCAGCCAAGATCCCCACGCATCACCCCTCCACTTT
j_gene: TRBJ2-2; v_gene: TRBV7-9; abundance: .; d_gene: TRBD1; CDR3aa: CASSYWTGYTGELFF; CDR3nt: TGTGCCAGCAGCTATTGGACAGGGTACACCGGGGAGCTGTTTTTT
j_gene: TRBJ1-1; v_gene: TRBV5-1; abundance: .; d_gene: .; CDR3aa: CASSLAGAGTEAFF; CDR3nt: TGCGCCAGCAGCTTGGCTGGGGCGGGAACTGAAGCTTTCTTT
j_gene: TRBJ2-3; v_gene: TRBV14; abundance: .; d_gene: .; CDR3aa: CASSQDAVGPVVADTQYF; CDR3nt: TGTGCCAGCAGCCAAGACGCGGTAGGACCCGTGGTGGCAGATACGCAGTATTTT
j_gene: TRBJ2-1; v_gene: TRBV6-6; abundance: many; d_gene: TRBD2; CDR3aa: CASSYGFGGGGVNEQFF; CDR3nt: TGTGCCAGCAGTTATGGTTTCGGGGGGGGAGGAGTAAATGAGCAGTTCTTC